The rows below give T cell receptor beta chains drawn from one sample of a study of shared clonotypes between healthy human individuals. The assay was immunoSEQ multiplex PCR, and TCRdb's table has in-frame clones only and misses some. The sample has some 480,000 clones; around 80% are singletons. The sequencing sample was made of PBMCs. These receptors were obtained from a woman between 40 and 50 years old in good health. Some clones in this sample may be carry-over from other donors' samples. CDR3s include the opening cysteine and the closing phenylalanine or tryptophan. The D gene is left open where the match is weak. Some rows have no size entry. The others give once, few or many, or a class for an expanded clone.

d_gene,v_gene,j_gene,abundance,CDR3aa,CDR3nt
TRBD2,TRBV2,TRBJ2-5,NA,CASSVRGEETQYF,TGTGCCAGCAGTGTGCGGGGGGAGGAGACCCAGTACTTC
NA,TRBV28,TRBJ2-5,NA,CASSSTSDRSGETQYF,TGTGCCAGCAGCTCAACTTCGGACAGATCGGGGGAGACCCAGTACTTC
TRBD2,TRBV5-1,TRBJ2-3,NA,CASSSTGLAGVTDTQYF,TGCGCCAGCAGCTCGACGGGACTAGCGGGAGTCACAGATACGCAGTATTTT
NA,TRBV7-9,TRBJ1-6,NA,CASSLVASPNSPLHF,TGTGCCAGCAGCTTAGTTGCGTCACCAAATTCACCCCTCCACTTT
NA,TRBV18,TRBJ2-7,NA,CASSPGEAEQYF,TGTGCCAGCTCACCCGGGGAAGCCGAGCAGTACTTC
NA,TRBV4-2,TRBJ1-2,NA,CASSQDRRGIYGYTF,TGTGCCAGCAGCCAAGACAGGCGGGGCATATATGGCTACACCTTC
TRBD2,TRBV18,TRBJ2-5,NA,CASSLGRDETQYF,TGTGCCAGCTCACTGGGGAGGGACGAGACCCAGTACTTC
TRBD2,TRBV11-2,TRBJ2-4,NA,CASSPQHGTSRENIQYF,TGTGCCAGCAGCCCCCAACACGGGACTAGCAGGGAAAACATTCAGTACTTC
NA,TRBV6-1,TRBJ1-5,NA,CASSGDGGSNQPQHF,TGTGCCAGCAGTGGGGACGGCGGCAGCAATCAGCCCCAGCATTTT
TRBD1,TRBV10-3,TRBJ1-1,NA,CAISEGQGAGGTEAFF,TGTGCCATCAGTGAGGGACAGGGGGCTGGTGGCACTGAAGCTTTCTTT
NA,TRBV28,TRBJ1-2,NA,CASGVDGYTF,TGTGCCAGCGGGGTCGATGGCTACACCTTC
NA,TRBV7-2,TRBJ2-7,NA,CASSLVPTPMGEQYF,TGTGCCAGCAGCTTAGTCCCTACCCCGATGGGGGAGCAGTACTTC
NA,TRBV28,TRBJ1-3,NA,CASSSFQSLRNTIYF,TGTGCCAGCAGTTCATTTCAGAGCTTAAGAAACACCATATATTTT
NA,TRBV5-1,TRBJ1-6,few,CASSLSGTRFNSPLHF,TGCGCCAGCAGCTTGTCCGGGACAAGATTTAATTCACCCCTCCACTTT
NA,TRBV7-9,TRBJ1-1,NA,CASSRESGYEAFF,TGTGCCAGCAGCCGAGAGTCGGGGTACGAAGCTTTCTTT
TRBD2,TRBV2,TRBJ2-3,once,CASSDSGRATDTQYF,TGTGCCAGCTCGGATAGCGGGAGGGCCACAGATACGCAGTATTTT
TRBD2,TRBV4-1,TRBJ2-7,once,CASSQGTSGSFYEQYF,TGCGCCAGCAGCCAGGGGACTAGCGGGAGCTTTTACGAGCAGTACTTC
TRBD1,TRBV4-1,TRBJ2-7,NA,CASSQMRQGYEQYF,TGCGCCAGCAGCCAAATGAGACAGGGCTACGAGCAGTACTTC
NA,TRBV11-3,TRBJ1-1,many,CASSLVENTEAFF,TGTGCCAGCAGCTTAGTTGAGAACACTGAAGCTTTCTTT
TRBD1,TRBV10-3,TRBJ1-2,NA,CAISEPDRDYSNYGYTF,TGTGCCATCAGTGAGCCTGACAGGGACTATTCTAACTATGGCTACACCTTC
NA,TRBV5-5,TRBJ1-5,NA,CASSLDTSSNQPQHF,TGTGCCAGCAGCCTAGACACGTCTAGCAATCAGCCCCAGCATTTT
NA,TRBV4-1,TRBJ1-1,NA,CASCEAAGNTEAFF,TGCGCCAGCTGTGAAGCAGCGGGGAACACTGAAGCTTTCTTT
NA,TRBV7-9,TRBJ2-1,NA,CASSQDNNEQFF,TGTGCCAGCAGCCAAGATAATAATGAGCAGTTCTTC
NA,TRBV19,TRBJ1-2,few,CASCGGVTHDGYTF,TGTGCCAGTTGTGGAGGGGTTACTCATGATGGCTACACCTTC
NA,TRBV2,TRBJ2-7,few,CASTLGAGVNEQYF,TGTGCCAGCACCTTGGGGGCGGGCGTCAACGAGCAGTACTTC
TRBD2,TRBV6-6,TRBJ2-2,many,CASSKIAGANTGELFF,TGTGCCAGCAGTAAGATAGCGGGAGCGAACACCGGGGAGCTGTTTTTT
TRBD2,TRBV10-1,TRBJ2-1,NA,CASSERGTSSLHEQFF,TGCGCCAGCAGTGAGCGTGGGACTAGCTCCCTCCATGAGCAGTTCTTC
TRBD2,TRBV5-4,TRBJ2-2,NA,CASRAGVGGANTGELFF,TGTGCCAGCAGAGCGGGGGTAGGGGGAGCGAACACCGGGGAGCTGTTTTTT
NA,TRBV27,TRBJ2-5,NA,CASSFNPGRQETQYF,TGTGCCAGCAGTTTTAATCCGGGAAGGCAAGAGACCCAGTACTTC
NA,TRBV2,TRBJ1-1,many,CASSALQLNTEAFF,TGTGCCAGCAGTGCCCTACAGTTAAACACTGAAGCTTTCTTT
TRBD1,TRBV6-1,TRBJ2-6,NA,CASSATGGSGANVLTF,TGTGCCAGCAGTGCTACAGGGGGCTCTGGGGCCAACGTCCTGACTTTC
NA,TRBV30,TRBJ1-2,once,CTLGGDNYGYTF,TGTACTCTGGGGGGAGATAACTATGGCTACACCTTC
TRBD1,TRBV30,TRBJ1-3,NA,CAWTSAPGGGGNTVYF,TGTGCCTGGACTTCGGCTCCAGGGGGTGGTGGAAACACCGTATATTTT
TRBD2,TRBV2,TRBJ2-5,NA,CASNPAASGSQTQYF,TGTGCCAGCAACCCGGCTGCTAGCGGGAGTCAGACCCAGTACTTC
NA,TRBV5-7,TRBJ1-2,NA,CASSLRVEGQAGYTF,TGTGCCAGCAGCTTGAGAGTCGAGGGCCAGGCCGGCTACACCTTC
NA,TRBV6-1,TRBJ1-3,NA,CASSEFKGGYYGNTIYF,TGTGCCAGCAGTGAGTTCAAGGGAGGCTATTACGGAAACACCATATATTTT
NA,TRBV18,TRBJ2-2,NA,CASSPGSSGELFF,TGTGCCAGCTCACCTGGGAGCTCCGGGGAGCTGTTTTTT
TRBD1,TRBV6-1,TRBJ2-5,NA,CASSEFAPDRAGTQYF,TGTGCCAGCAGTGAATTCGCCCCCGACAGGGCAGGGACCCAGTACTTC
NA,TRBV14,TRBJ2-3,NA,CASSQLRGGTQYF,TGTGCCAGCAGCCAGTTACGAGGGGGTACGCAGTATTTT
NA,TRBV19,TRBJ1-5,NA,CASTTDRLNQPQHF,TGTGCCAGTACCACAGACAGGTTAAATCAGCCCCAGCATTTT
TRBD2,TRBV7-3,TRBJ2-7,NA,CASRLGTSQPEQYF,TGTGCCAGCAGGCTTGGGACTAGCCAGCCCGAGCAGTACTTC
TRBD1,TRBV7-3,TRBJ2-4,few,CASSLAGQGNIQYF,TGTGCCAGCAGCTTAGCGGGACAGGGAAACATTCAGTACTTC
TRBD2,TRBV5-4,TRBJ2-7,NA,CASSWGGEQYF,TGTGCCAGCAGTTGGGGGGGCGAGCAGTACTTC
TRBD2,TRBV28,TRBJ2-7,once,CASSPGGAGDSYEQYF,TGTGCCAGCAGTCCCGGGGGGGCGGGAGATAGTTACGAGCAGTACTTC
NA,TRBV7-2,TRBJ2-2,NA,CASRPAGGGNTGELFF,TGTGCCAGCAGACCGGCGGGCGGAGGGAACACCGGGGAGCTGTTTTTT
NA,TRBV19,TRBJ2-1,once,CASKLGLAYNEQFF,TGTGCCAGTAAGTTAGGACTCGCGTACAATGAGCAGTTCTTC
TRBD2,TRBV4-1,TRBJ2-3,NA,CASSQDASGRTDTQYF,TGCGCCAGCAGCCAAGATGCTAGCGGGAGAACAGATACGCAGTATTTT
NA,TRBV6-6,TRBJ1-6,few,CASSYTGTPNNSPLHF,TGTGCCAGCAGTTATACCGGGACACCCAATAATTCACCCCTCCACTTT
NA,TRBV19,TRBJ1-5,NA,CASSMGQGGGQPQHF,TGTGCCAGTAGTATGGGCCAGGGTGGGGGTCAGCCCCAGCATTTT
NA,TRBV16,TRBJ2-2,NA,CASSQSPSHGELFF,TGTGCCAGCAGCCAATCGCCAAGCCACGGGGAGCTGTTTTTT
NA,TRBV27,TRBJ2-7,NA,CASSFFQAARLGEQYF,TGTGCCAGCAGTTTCTTCCAGGCGGCAAGGCTGGGGGAGCAGTACTTC